Each of the 7 T cell receptor beta chains below was sequenced from the same sample in a study of T cells in Graves' hyperthyroidism and ophthalmopathy. Amplified regions were TCR beta CDR3 sequences from RNA transcripts. During a first-round RT-PCR of the TCR CDR3, the HTBI primer set was used. TCRdb recomputed calls from the multiplex PCR reads with MiXCR, one row per CDR3 protein. This sample yields under 750,000 distinct CDR3 sequences, of which around 19% are seen a single time; 16% belongs to the top ten. The specimen was blood. These receptors came from a woman between 50 and 59 years old with Graves' hyperthyroidism that later progressed to Graves' ophthalmopathy.

This clonotype was detected ten times or more. The CDR3 loop is CSARDQGSEAFF. CDR3 in DNA: TGCAGTGCTAGAGATCAGGGGTCTGAAGCTTTCTTT. The V and J genes are TRBV20-1 and TRBJ1-1, with a tentative D call TRBD1 (6 bases). From germline, CDR1 is DFQATT and CDR2 SNEGSKA (reference sequence). With 0 bases removed from V and 6 bases from J, the gap between germline ends came to 8 bases. The CDR3 consists of 12 residues.

This clonotype was picked up a small number of times. The chain joins TRBV5-4 to TRBJ2-1; 12 nucleotides line up with TRBD2. V dropped 0 bases and J dropped 7; count of bases not matched to a gene: 8. The CDR3 runs 17 residues. Germline V gives CDR1 SGHNT, CDR2 YYREEE (reference sequence). The CDR3 nucleotides are TGTGCCAGCAGCTTGGACCTCCTAGCGGGGGGGGGGAATGAGCAGTTCTTC. It yields the protein CASSLDLLAGGGNEQFF.

There are many counts of this clonotype. The V call is TRBV20-1, the J call TRBJ2-1; TRBD2 agrees at 11 bases. V was pared by 3 bases and J by 8 bases, with 9 bases of the junction left unmatched. This CDR3 region has 15 residues. CDR1 and CDR2 (germline): DFQATT, SNEGSKA (reference sequence). The CDR3 nucleotides are TGCAGTGCTAGTGGGACTAGCGGTTCACGGGATGAGCAGTTCTTC. Encoded protein: CSASGTSGSRDEQFF.

This clonotype appeared many times. In nucleotides, the CDR3 is TGTGCCAGCAGTGACGGGCCCGGGGACAGCCCCTACGAGCAGTACTTC. As protein: CASSDGPGDSPYEQYF. The chain carries TRBV6-1 and TRBJ2-7; 7 bases fit TRBD1. The CDR3 extends over 16 amino acids. Germline lookup yields CDR1 MNHNS and CDR2 SASEGT. V was clipped by 3 bases and J by 2 bases; unmatched bases: 10.

The chain employs TRBV4-2 and TRBJ2-2; 11 nucleotides match TRBD2. The CDR3 has 16 amino acids. Germline V CDR1 and CDR2: LGHNA, YNFKEQ. V trimming: 0 bases; J trimming: 4 bases; junction bases outside the gene matches: 1. CDR3 sequence: CASSQDLAGGTGELFF. CDR3 bases: TGTGCCAGCAGCCAAGATCTAGCGGGGGGCACCGGGGAGCTGTTTTTT.

The chain recombines TRBV3-1 with TRBJ2-6; D perhaps matches TRBD2 (6 bases). This CDR3 is 18 amino acids long. Germline V CDR1 and CDR2: LGHDT, YNNKEL (reference sequence). V dropped 4 bases and J dropped 2 bases, with 18 bases sitting between them. For the CDR3, the DNA is TGTGCCAGCAGCCCTGGACGGGGCGGGATGGCTGGGGCCAACGTCCTGACTTTC. It encodes CASSPGRGGMAGANVLTF. Looking up the rest from reference TRBV3-1 and TRBJ2-6 gives the full variable domain: DTAVSQTPKYLVTQMGNDKSIKCEQNLGHDTMYWYKQDSKKFLKIMFSYNNKELIINETVPNRFSPKSPDKAHLNLHINSLELGDSAVYFCASSPGRGGMAGANVLTFGAGSRLTVL.

This clonotype was seen repeatedly, ten times or more. The chain joins TRBV3-1 to TRBJ1-2; no firm D call. Deletions cut 2 bases from V and 8 bases from J, with 15 bases between. There are 14 residues in the CDR3. Germline-derived CDR1 and CDR2 are LGHDT and YNNKEL (reference sequence). As DNA, the CDR3 is TGTGCCAGCAGCCAACTTCGCCGTATAGGAGGCTACACCTTC. Translation: CASSQLRRIGGYTF.